Included here is one T cell receptor (beta chain) sequence, with context. What it recognizes is unknown. V was trimmed by 4 bases and J by 6 bases, leaving 7 bases between them. Germline V gene data show CDR1 as MRHNA and CDR2 as SNTAGT. The CDR3 consists of 12 residues. TCR beta VDJ combinations and CDR3 sequences were profiled from genomic DNA. TCRdb independently ran MiXCR on the reads; one entry per CDR3 protein. This table holds 250,000 to 300,000 distinct CDR3 sequences, approximately 57% found once. This entry is derived from a study of CD8+CD57+ T cells in acquired aplastic anemia. Study details: Sorted CD4+ plus CD8+ cells gave DNA averaging about 3.2 ug.

General study results and limits: Patients and controls had in common around 29 CD8+ CDR3 sequences. In CD8+ cells, Simpson's diversity showed no significant difference between patients and controls.

This chain connects TRBV6-4 to TRBJ2-1; D ambiguous. The origin of this receptor is a human donor with severe aplastic anemia or a healthy control (not recorded which). Material for sequencing was sorted CD4+, CD8+, or CD8+CD57+ T cells (not recorded which) from PBMCs. CDR3 amino acids: CASSGSFNEQFF. The CDR3 DNA follows: TGTGCCAGCAGTGGCTCGTTCAATGAGCAGTTCTTC.